This TCR beta chain was captured in a study of neurological immune-mediated disorders. The cDNA was generated by 5'RACE with 10-nucleotide random UMIs. TCRdb recomputed calls from the 5' RACE reads with MiXCR, one row per CDR3 protein. The table has about 66,000 distinct CDR3 sequences, roughly 4.5% seen once. CDR3 length equals 13 residues. Germline trimming cut 4 bases from V and 1 base from J; bases unmatched to any gene: 2. Germline CDR1 and CDR2: SQVTM and ANQGSEA. The chain couples TRBV29-1 to TRBJ1-1, with TRBD1 matching 8 bases. The specimen was PBMCs. The sequence derives from a man younger than 40 with multiple sclerosis. The CDR3 bases are TGCAGCGTTGCCGGACAGGGGAACACTGAAGCTTTCTTT. It encodes CSVAGQGNTEAFF.